A single sample is the source of the 29 T cell receptor beta chains below, sequenced in a study of neurological immune-mediated disorders. Via MiXCR, TCRdb re-called the 5' RACE reads, giving one row per CDR3 protein. This table has about 82,000 distinct CDR3 sequences, around 2.6% appearing once. The sequenced material came from PBMCs. These receptors originate from a woman under 40 with multiple sclerosis.

This clonotype was counted ten times or more. The gene calls are TRBV20-1 and TRBJ2-5, with D possibly matching TRBD1 (6 bases). The CDR3 is 11 amino acids. Germline CDR1 and CDR2: DFQATT and SNEGSKA (reference sequence). With 6 bases removed from V and 5 bases from J, the gap between germline ends came to 10 bases. CDR3 loop: CSARGPETQYF. Here the CDR3 DNA reads TGCAGTGCCAGGGGCCCCGAGACCCAGTACTTC.

This clonotype was seen repeatedly, ten times or more. The chain links TRBV12-3 or TRBV12-4 to TRBJ1-2; no clear D. The V gene lost 4 bases and the J gene lost 6 bases, with 12 bases spanning the gap. The CDR3 covers 13 residues. CDR3 coding DNA: TGTGCCAGCAGTTGGCACAGCACTGATGGCTACACCTTC. This codes for CASSWHSTDGYTF.

This sequence joins TRBV30 and TRBJ2-1; no clear D. This CDR3 region has 11 residues. V shed 3 bases and J shed 9 bases, with 9 bases lying between them. Germline CDR1 is GTSNPN and CDR2 is SVGIG (reference sequence). As DNA, the CDR3 is TGTGCCTGGAGCATGACCGTTGAGCAGTTCTTC. Translation: CAWSMTVEQFF.

This clonotype has a count of ten or more. The chain carries TRBV9 and TRBJ2-1, with a tentative D call TRBD2 (6 bases). V lost 0 bases and J lost 9, with 13 bases in between. CDR1 is SGDLS, CDR2 YYNGEE, per germline. This CDR3 is 14 amino acids long. The CDR3 nucleotides are TGTGCCAGCAGCGTAGAGCCTAGCGTCAGTGAGCAGTTCTTC. Translated, it gives CASSVEPSVSEQFF. Supplemented by reference TRBV9 and TRBJ2-1, the full variable domain reads DSGVTQTPKHLITATGQRVTLRCSPRSGDLSVYWYQQSLDQGLQFLIQYYNGEERAKGNILERFSAQQFPDLHSELNLSSLELGDSALYFCASSVEPSVSEQFFGPGTRLTVL.

This clonotype was detected many times. V is TRBV20-1 and J is TRBJ1-2; D perhaps matches TRBD1 (5 bases). Trimming removed 0 bases from V and 3 bases from J, with 20 bases in between. Germline values: CDR1 DFQATT, CDR2 SNEGSKA (reference sequence). This CDR3 contains 17 residues. Here the CDR3 DNA reads TGCAGTGCTAGAGATCAATGGGAATGGGGCTCCTACTATGGCTACACCTTC. Translated: CSARDQWEWGSYYGYTF.

In its sample, this clonotype was seen many times. The J gene is TRBJ2-7, the V gene TRBV5-1; 8 nucleotides match TRBD1. The CDR3 loop spans 15 amino acids. V was clipped by 3 bases and J by 3 bases; unmatched bases: 8. Germline loops: CDR1 SGHRS, CDR2 YFSETQ. Written as DNA, the CDR3 is TGCGCCAGCAGCTGGACCGGGACAGGAAGCTACGAGCAGTACTTC. Residues: CASSWTGTGSYEQYF.

V gene TRBV4-3 combines with J gene TRBJ1-2, with D hard to call. The CDR3 length is 16 residues. Germline lookup yields CDR1 LGHNA and CDR2 YSLEER. V was clipped by 4 bases and J by 8 bases, with 23 bases between them. The CDR3 sequence is CASSRTWRGFVEGYTF. The CDR3 bases are TGCGCCAGCAGCCGGACCTGGCGGGGTTTCGTAGAAGGCTACACCTTC.

Many counts were recorded for this clonotype. The chain has TRBV12-3 or TRBV12-4 and TRBJ1-1; D unresolved. This CDR3 is built from 16 residues. Trimming removed 6 bases from V and 4 bases from J, with 21 bases in between. CDR3 nucleotides: TGTGCCAGCAGAGCCCACCAAACCAGGCAGAGCACTGAAGCTTTCTTT. As protein: CASRAHQTRQSTEAFF.

This clonotype was observed many times. The chain uses TRBV10-3 and TRBJ2-1; tentative D call: TRBD1 (5 bases). V was shortened by 0 bases and J by 6 bases, with 6 bases between the two germline ends. CDR3 length: 13 amino acids. The V gene's germline CDR1 is ENHRY and CDR2 SYGVKD. The CDR3 loop reads CAISESGANEQFF. In DNA form, the CDR3 reads TGTGCCATCAGTGAGTCTGGGGCCAATGAGCAGTTCTTC.

Many counts were recorded for this clonotype. The J gene is TRBJ1-5, the V gene TRBV3-1; D is unresolved. Germline V gene data show CDR1 as LGHDT and CDR2 as YNNKEL (reference sequence). V was pared by 1 base and J by 4 bases, with 8 bases between. The CDR3 is made up of 14 amino acids. This CDR3 reads CASSQGVSNQPQHF. The CDR3 DNA follows: TGTGCCAGCAGCCAAGGAGTCTCAAATCAGCCCCAGCATTTT.

In this sample, this clonotype turned up many times. The chain carries TRBV28 and TRBJ2-7, with 10 nucleotides matching TRBD2. The CDR3 length is 15 residues. Losses at the gene ends were 2 bases for V and 2 bases for J; bases not matched to a gene: 3. Germline loops: CDR1 MDHEN, CDR2 SYDVKM. This CDR3 reads CASSLLAGEPYEQYF. CDR3 DNA: TGTGCCAGCAGTTTACTAGCGGGAGAACCCTACGAGCAGTACTTC.

This clonotype was recorded many times. This chain uses TRBV2 with TRBJ2-1, with TRBD2 identical over 9 bases. The V gene end was trimmed by 6 bases and the J gene end by 6 bases; junction bases not matched to a gene: 6. Germline CDR1 reads SNHLY; CDR2 reads FYNNEI. This CDR3 has 14 amino acids. Here the CDR3 DNA reads TGTGCCAGCAGGCGGGGACTAGCTATCAATGAGCAGTTCTTC. Translating it yields CASRRGLAINEQFF.

In its sample, this clonotype was seen many times. The genes are TRBV20-1 and TRBJ2-5, with TRBD2 as a possible D gene (6 bases). The V and J ends lost 6 bases and 6 bases respectively, with 20 bases between them. Germline values: CDR1 DFQATT, CDR2 SNEGSKA (reference sequence). The CDR3 extends over 14 amino acids. The CDR3 here is CSAGGDLVGKTQYF. The CDR3 DNA follows: TGCAGTGCAGGAGGGGACTTAGTTGGGAAGACCCAGTACTTC.

Ten or more counts support this clonotype. J is TRBJ2-2 and V is TRBV6-5; the D gene is possibly TRBD2 (6 bases). Germline-derived CDR1 and CDR2 are MNHEY and SVGAGI. This CDR3 has 13 residues. Trimming removed 7 bases from V and 1 base from J, with 7 bases in between. Here the CDR3 DNA reads TGTGCCAGCACCGGGGGGAACACCGGGGAGCTGTTTTTT. As protein: CASTGGNTGELFF.

Many counts were recorded for this clonotype. The V gene is TRBV29-1, the J gene TRBJ1-4; D is unclear. CDR3 size: 15 residues. Per germline, CDR1 SQVTM and CDR2 ANQGSEA. V gave up 6 bases and J gave up 0 bases, with 14 bases separating them. This CDR3 is CSVLDTIATNEKLFF. DNA of the CDR3: TGCAGCGTCCTTGACACCATTGCAACTAATGAAAAACTGTTTTTT.

There are many counts of this clonotype. CDR3 nucleotides: TGTGCCAGCAGCTTAGTTTTAGTCCCTTCCGCCAATGAGCAGTTCTTC. Residues: CASSLVLVPSANEQFF. The chain is built from TRBV7-2 and TRBJ2-1; D gene ambiguous. Germline V gene data show CDR1 as SGHTA and CDR2 as FQGNSA. The CDR3 runs 16 residues. Trimming shortened V by 1 base and J by 6 bases, and 16 bases separated the two germline ends.

Ten or more counts support this clonotype. The gene calls are TRBV7-2 and TRBJ2-7; 9 nucleotides line up with TRBD2. The V gene end was trimmed by 6 bases and the J gene end by 3 bases; junction bases not matched to a gene: 9. The germline V gene has CDR1 SGHTA and CDR2 FQGNSA. The CDR3 covers 15 residues. The CDR3 sequence is CASSPTSGQGYEQYF. The CDR3 nucleotides read TGTGCCAGCAGTCCGACTAGCGGCCAAGGCTACGAGCAGTACTTC.

This clonotype was observed at least ten times. The chain recombines TRBV9 with TRBJ1-5; D is ambiguous. This CDR3 has 15 residues. With 0 bases removed from V and 0 bases from J, the gap between germline ends came to 7 bases. Germline assignment: CDR1 SGDLS and CDR2 YYNGEE. The CDR3 reads CASSVEGYSNQPQHF. The CDR3 nucleotides are TGTGCCAGCAGCGTAGAAGGGTATAGCAATCAGCCCCAGCATTTT.

This clonotype was counted many times. The gene calls are TRBV20-1 and TRBJ1-2; 7 nucleotides agree with TRBD1. The CDR3 is 13 residues long. The V gene's germline CDR1 is DFQATT and CDR2 SNEGSKA (reference sequence). The V and J ends lost 5 bases and 2 bases, in that order; junction bases with no gene match: 5. CDR3 bases: TGCAGTGCTGCAGGGGGGGCCAACTATGGCTACACCTTC. Translated, it gives CSAAGGANYGYTF.

This clonotype was seen many times. V is TRBV20-1 and J is TRBJ2-1, with TRBD2 matching 7 bases. V was clipped by 6 bases and J by 5 bases; unmatched bases: 10. The CDR3 runs to 14 residues. Germline CDR1 and CDR2: DFQATT and SNEGSKA (reference sequence). The CDR3: CSAPGGGDNNEQFF. CDR3 nucleotide sequence: TGCAGTGCCCCGGGAGGCGGAGACAACAATGAGCAGTTCTTC.

In the case of this clonotype: This could be a read error, since a much larger clone is one nucleotide away. This chain uses TRBV5-1 with TRBJ1-1; D gene uncertain. This CDR3 region has 11 residues. The germline CDR1 and CDR2 sequences are SGHRS and YFSETQ. CDR3 sequence: CDSSLDTEAFF. CDR3 sequence (DNA): TGCGACAGCAGCTTGGACACTGAAGCTTTCTTT.

This clonotype was counted many times. V usage is TRBV7-9 and J usage is TRBJ2-2; possible D gene TRBD1, 5 bases. Trimming shortened V by 3 bases and J by 0 bases, and 17 bases separated the two germline ends. The CDR3 contains 18 residues. In germline, CDR1 is SEHNR, CDR2 FQNEAQ (reference sequence). The CDR3 DNA sequence: TGTGCCAGCAGCTTTCGGCAGGGCGCACTACCGAACACCGGGGAGCTGTTTTTT. This sequence encodes CASSFRQGALPNTGELFF.

This clonotype has ten or more counts. The chain couples TRBV29-1 to TRBJ2-1; D perhaps matches TRBD2 (6 bases). Germline V gene lookup returns CDR1 SQVTM and CDR2 ANQGSEA. The CDR3 has 12 residues. V lost 7 bases and J 8 bases, leaving 15 bases between the germline ends. As DNA, the CDR3 is TGCAGCGCTCCAGAAAGGAGGGATGAGCAGTTCTTC. Translation gives CSAPERRDEQFF.

This clonotype has a count of ten or more. J is TRBJ2-1 and V is TRBV5-1; D not certain. V lost 0 bases, J lost 3 bases, and 13 bases lay in between. CDR1 is SGHRS and CDR2 is YFSETQ in the germline V gene. The CDR3 runs 16 residues. The chain's CDR3 is CASSLGYTVGYNEQFF. For the CDR3, the DNA is TGCGCCAGCAGCTTGGGTTACACAGTAGGCTACAATGAGCAGTTCTTC.

This clonotype has at least ten counts. The chain recombines TRBV29-1 with TRBJ2-1; 8 bases are shared with TRBD2. The CDR3 totals 15 residues. The germline V gene has CDR1 SQVTM and CDR2 ANQGSEA. V was pared by 4 bases and J by 6 bases, with 11 bases of the junction left unmatched. CDR3 DNA: TGCAGCGTTGTCCCCGGGACTAGTAGAAGCAATGAGCAGTTCTTC. Its translation is CSVVPGTSRSNEQFF.

This clonotype was seen ten or more times. The rearrangement uses TRBV5-1 and TRBJ2-1; maybe TRBD1 (6 bases). Germline-derived CDR1 and CDR2 are SGHRS and YFSETQ. The CDR3 loop spans 14 amino acids. The germline V and J ends were trimmed by 4 bases and 2 bases, with 10 bases remaining between them. The CDR3 sequence is CASSETGPYNEQFF. CDR3 DNA sequence: TGCGCCAGCAGCGAGACAGGCCCCTACAATGAGCAGTTCTTC.

In its sample, this clonotype was seen many times. V and J are TRBV29-1 and TRBJ2-1, with D uncertain. The CDR3 consists of 12 residues. Trimming left V 4 bases short and J 6 bases short, with 10 bases between. From germline, CDR1 is SQVTM and CDR2 ANQGSEA. In DNA form, the CDR3 reads TGCAGCGTTGTCCGCAGCCCCAATGAGCAGTTCTTC. Residues: CSVVRSPNEQFF.

This clonotype was seen repeatedly, ten times or more. This sequence joins TRBV5-1 and TRBJ1-6, with TRBD1 identical over 8 bases. CDR1 is SGHRS and CDR2 is YFSETQ in the germline V gene. V lost 8 bases, J lost 7 bases, and 17 bases stayed unmatched. The CDR3 totals 17 residues. The CDR3 protein is CASRRRLQDRENSPLHF. The CDR3, as DNA: TGCGCCAGTCGACGGCGCCTTCAGGACAGGGAAAATTCACCCCTCCACTTT.

Ten or more counts support this clonotype. V is TRBV24-1 and J is TRBJ2-5; D is unresolved. Trimming took 3 bases from V and 1 from J, leaving 14 bases between them. CDR3 length equals 16 residues. CDR1 is KGHDR and CDR2 is SFDVKD in the germline V gene. CDR3 region: CATSDPLTRPQETQYF. The CDR3 coding sequence is TGTGCCACCAGTGATCCCTTGACACGGCCCCAAGAGACCCAGTACTTC.